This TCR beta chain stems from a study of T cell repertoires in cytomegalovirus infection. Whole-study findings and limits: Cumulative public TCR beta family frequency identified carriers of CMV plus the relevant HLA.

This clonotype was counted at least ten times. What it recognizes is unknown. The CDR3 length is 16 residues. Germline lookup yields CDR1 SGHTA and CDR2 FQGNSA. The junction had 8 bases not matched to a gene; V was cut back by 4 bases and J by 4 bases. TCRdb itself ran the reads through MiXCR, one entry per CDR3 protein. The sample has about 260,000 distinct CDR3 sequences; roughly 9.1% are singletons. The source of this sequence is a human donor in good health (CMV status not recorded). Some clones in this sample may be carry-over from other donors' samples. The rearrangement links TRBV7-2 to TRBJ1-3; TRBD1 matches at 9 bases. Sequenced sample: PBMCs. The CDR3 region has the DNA TGTGCCAGCAGCTCTTTCACAGGGGGCAAAGGAAACACCATATATTTT. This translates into CASSSFTGGKGNTIYF.